Presented here are 30 T cell receptor beta chains from one specimen sequenced in a study of CD4 T cells in relation to SARS-CoV-2 and coronaviruses. What these receptors recognize is not known. CD4+ T cells from unexposed donors were obtained before the COVID-19 pandemic (2011-2018). The cells were cultured for about ten days before CD4+ T cells were isolated. Data came from immunoSEQ multiplex PCR; TCRdb stores just in-frame clones and leaves some out. Counted here are more than 15,000 clones, around 80% occurring once; the ten biggest clones make up 19%. The sequencing sample was made of CD4+ T cells from PBMCs, cultured in vitro. Receptors were obtained from a human donor in good health.

This rearrangement joins TRBV6-1 to TRBJ1-1, with a possible D match to TRBD1 (5 bases). The CDR3 has 14 residues. Germline CDR1 MNHNS, CDR2 SASEGT. V gave up 3 bases and J gave up 2 bases, with 10 bases separating them. The CDR3 sequence: CASSDRGFNTEAFF. Here the CDR3 DNA reads TGTGCCAGCAGTGATCGGGGGTTCAACACTGAAGCTTTCTTT.

The chain recombines TRBV12-3 or TRBV12-4 with TRBJ2-7; no firm D call. V lost 4 bases to trimming and J lost 6 bases, with 13 bases between them. The CDR3 consists of 13 residues. In nucleotides, the CDR3 is TGTGCCAGCAGTTCCGAACTGTGGGGCGAGCAGTACTTC. This gives the protein CASSSELWGEQYF.

The rearrangement links TRBV27 to TRBJ2-7; perhaps TRBD2 as D (6 bases). Germline V gene lookup returns CDR1 MNHEY and CDR2 SMNVEV (reference sequence). Trimming left V 8 bases short and J 3 bases short, with 14 bases between. The CDR3 is 13 residues long. CDR3 coding DNA: TGTGCCAGCTCGGCGGGACTTTACTACGAGCAGTACTTC. This translates into CASSAGLYYEQYF.

This clone was detected a few times. This rearrangement joins TRBV18 to TRBJ1-4; TRBD1 matches 9 bases. The CDR3 is 13 residues long. The germline CDR1 and CDR2 sequences are KGHSH and LQKENI. Trimming at V came to 3 bases and at J to 7 bases, leaving 0 bases not matched to a gene. As DNA, the CDR3 is TGTGCCAGCTCACCGGGACAGGGTGAAAAACTGTTTTTT. Protein sequence: CASSPGQGEKLFF.

CDR3: CASSWTTGFGNTGELFF. CDR3 DNA: TGCGCCAGCAGCTGGACGACAGGGTTTGGGAACACCGGGGAGCTGTTTTTT. This chain links TRBV5-1 with TRBJ2-2; TRBD1 matches 7 bases. Per germline, CDR1 SGHRS and CDR2 YFSETQ. V was pared by 3 bases and J by 1 base, with 9 bases of the junction left unmatched. The CDR3 loop spans 17 amino acids.

The rearrangement joins TRBV18 to TRBJ2-3; TRBD1 matches at 10 bases. The CDR3 loop spans 18 amino acids. Germline CDR1 KGHSH, CDR2 LQKENI. V shed 6 bases, J shed 4 bases, and the junction held 16 bases outside the gene matches. For the CDR3, the DNA is TGTGCCAGCTCGCGAGTCCCCGCTGACAGGGGGCTGCCAGATACGCAGTATTTT. It encodes CASSRVPADRGLPDTQYF.

This chain joins TRBV20-1 and TRBJ2-3; no clear D. Looked up from germline, CDR1 is DFQATT and CDR2 is SNEGSKA (reference sequence). The length of the CDR3 is 15 residues. Between the trimmed V and J ends, which lost 3 bases and 2 bases, there was a span of 15 bases. The CDR3, as DNA: TGCAGTGCTAGTGTTCACAGAGCGTCCACAGATACGCAGTATTTT. Its protein product is CSASVHRASTDTQYF.

The chain carries TRBV6-2 or TRBV6-3 and TRBJ1-5; D is undetermined. Per the germline V gene, CDR1 is MNHEY and CDR2 is SVGEGT. There are 12 residues in the CDR3. Trimming took 3 bases from V and 6 from J, leaving 6 bases between them. DNA of the CDR3: TGTGCCAGCAGTTATCTCAGTCAGCCCCAGCATTTT. It encodes CASSYLSQPQHF.

The V gene is TRBV6-4, the J gene TRBJ2-1; a possible D gene is TRBD1 (6 bases). V lost 0 bases and J lost 0, with 6 bases in between. The CDR3 is 15 residues long. CDR1 MRHNA and CDR2 SNTAGT come from the germline V gene. This CDR3 reads CASSDSDSSYNEQFF. Written as DNA, the CDR3 is TGTGCCAGCAGTGACTCGGACAGCTCCTACAATGAGCAGTTCTTC.

In its sample, this clone was seen once. The chain couples TRBV28 to TRBJ2-5; 7 positions agree with TRBD2. CDR3 length: 14 residues. The germline V gene encodes CDR1 MDHEN and CDR2 SYDVKM. The V segment lost 4 bases and the J segment 2 bases; nucleotides outside the gene matches: 4. The DNA of the CDR3 is TGTGCCAGCAGTTGGGGCGGGGGACAAGAGACCCAGTACTTC. It yields the protein CASSWGGGQETQYF.

Here the CDR3 DNA reads TGCGCCAGCAGCGCGGACAGGGGGCAGACTGAAGCTTTCTTT. It encodes CASSADRGQTEAFF. The chain carries TRBV5-1 and TRBJ1-1; 11 bases map to TRBD1. V was pared by 4 bases and J by 5 bases, with 4 bases of the junction left unmatched. CDR3 length: 14 residues. CDR1 and CDR2 (germline): SGHRS, YFSETQ.

V usage is TRBV18 and J usage is TRBJ2-5, with TRBD2 identical over 7 bases. With V trimmed by 6 bases and J by 4 bases, 11 bases remained unmatched. The CDR3 loop spans 15 amino acids. Germline V gene data show CDR1 as KGHSH and CDR2 as LQKENI. In nucleotides, the CDR3 is TGTGCCAGCTCGAACCCGGGAGGCGGAGGAGAGACCCAGTACTTC. This gives the protein CASSNPGGGGETQYF.

This clone was recorded a few times. The chain is built from TRBV5-4 and TRBJ2-2; possibly TRBD1 or TRBD2 for D (6 bases each). The CDR3 consists of 14 residues. In germline, CDR1 is SGHNT, CDR2 YYREEE (reference sequence). Trimming took 0 bases from V and 10 from J, leaving 13 bases between them. DNA of the CDR3: TGTGCCAGCAGCTTGGGGGGGGCAGGCGAGGAGCTGTTTTTT. Amino acid sequence: CASSLGGAGEELFF.

J is TRBJ1-1 and V is TRBV6-5, with 7 bases that match TRBD1. This CDR3 contains 14 residues. CDR1 MNHEY and CDR2 SVGAGI come from the germline V gene. Germline trimming cut 6 bases from V and 3 bases from J; bases unmatched to any gene: 7. The CDR3 is CASRPGQVDTEAFF. The CDR3 region has the DNA TGTGCCAGCAGACCCGGACAGGTCGACACTGAAGCTTTCTTT.

The V call is TRBV19, the J call TRBJ2-7, with D maybe TRBD1 (5 bases). The CDR3 is made up of 14 amino acids. V was pared by 1 base and J by 3 bases, with 10 bases between. Germline V gene sequence: CDR1 LNHDA, CDR2 SQIVND (reference sequence). CDR3 coding DNA: TGTGCCAGTAGTATAGTGGCAGGGAACTACGAGCAGTACTTC. This codes for CASSIVAGNYEQYF.

This chain joins TRBV7-3 and TRBJ2-2; 7 nucleotides line up with TRBD1. The germline CDR1 and CDR2 sequences are SGHTA and FQGTGA. V lost 5 bases and J lost 6; bases outside the gene matches: 3. This CDR3 has 13 amino acids. Here the CDR3 DNA reads TGTGCCAGCAGCCTCGGGACAGCCGGGGAGCTGTTTTTT. Residues: CASSLGTAGELFF.

The rearrangement joins TRBV4-2 to TRBJ2-3; the D gene could be TRBD1 or TRBD2 (6 bases each). V was shortened by 2 bases and J by 2 bases, with 20 bases between the two germline ends. Germline assignment: CDR1 LGHNA and CDR2 YNFKEQ. The CDR3 contains 18 residues. CDR3 residues: CASSQPSGADSLTDTQYF. CDR3 in DNA: TGTGCCAGCAGCCAACCCTCGGGGGCGGACAGCCTCACAGATACGCAGTATTTT.

The chain uses TRBV7-2 and TRBJ1-6, with D perhaps TRBD1 (5 bases). V was clipped by 1 base and J by 10 bases, with 11 bases between them. The CDR3 has 14 residues. Germline V gene sequence: CDR1 SGHTA, CDR2 FQGNSA. DNA of the CDR3: TGTGCCAGCAGCTTAGACAGGCTCGGATCACCCCTCCACTTT. Translation: CASSLDRLGSPLHF.

This chain connects TRBV2 to TRBJ1-5; 9 bases map to TRBD1. The CDR3 extends over 14 amino acids. Trimming at V came to 6 bases and at J to 4 bases, leaving 4 bases not matched to a gene. The germline CDR1 and CDR2 sequences are SNHLY and FYNNEI. DNA of the CDR3: TGTGCCAGCAGGGCGGGACAGGGAAATCAGCCCCAGCATTTT. Residues: CASRAGQGNQPQHF.

CDR3 protein: CASSSDVSSGANVLTF. The CDR3 DNA reads TGTGCCAGCAGCTCGGACGTTAGCTCTGGGGCCAACGTCCTGACTTTC. V gene TRBV7-9 combines with J gene TRBJ2-6; D is uncertain. V was cut by 4 bases and J by 0 bases, with 10 bases left in between. The CDR3 is 16 residues long. Germline V lookup: CDR1 SEHNR, CDR2 FQNEAQ (reference sequence).

The chain employs TRBV5-1 and TRBJ2-3; 7 bases line up with TRBD2. This CDR3 comprises 17 residues. Germline CDR1 SGHRS, CDR2 YFSETQ. The ends lost 0 bases at V and 5 bases at J; junction bases unmatched: 12. CDR3 loop: CASSLGPGGPAGDTQYF. The CDR3 DNA sequence: TGCGCCAGCAGCTTGGGTCCGGGAGGTCCTGCCGGAGATACGCAGTATTTT.

A single count supports this clone. The V call is TRBV19, the J call TRBJ1-2; unclear D gene. The CDR3 runs to 13 residues. V dropped 0 bases and J dropped 4 bases, with 6 bases sitting between them. CDR1 is LNHDA, CDR2 SQIVND, per germline (reference sequence). CDR3 in DNA: TGTGCCAGTAGTATAGACGGGCCCTATGGCTACACCTTC. Residues: CASSIDGPYGYTF. The full variable domain, completed using reference TRBV19 and TRBJ1-2, is DGGITQSPKYLFRKEGQNVTLSCEQNLNHDAMYWYRQDPGQGLRLIYYSQIVNDFQKGDIAEGYSVSREKKESFPLTVTSAQKNPTAFYLCASSIDGPYGYTFGSGTRLTVV.

The V gene is TRBV27, the J gene TRBJ1-3; no definite D call. Germline V CDR1 and CDR2: MNHEY, SMNVEV (reference sequence). CDR3 length: 13 amino acids. V dropped 3 bases and J dropped 5 bases, with 8 bases sitting between them. The CDR3 loop reads CASSFAGRNTIYF. In nucleotides, the CDR3 is TGTGCCAGCAGTTTTGCGGGGAGAAACACCATATATTTT.

The chain carries TRBV5-1 and TRBJ2-2, with 11 bases lining up with TRBD2. The length of the CDR3 is 17 residues. CDR1 SGHRS and CDR2 YFSETQ come from the germline V gene. V lost 4 bases, J lost 4 bases, and 9 bases stayed unmatched. In DNA, the CDR3 is TGCGCCAGCAGCACCTCCGGGACTAGCGGTTTCACCGGGGAGCTGTTTTTT. Its translation: CASSTSGTSGFTGELFF. Using reference TRBV5-1 and TRBJ2-2 for the parts outside the CDR3, the full variable domain is KAGVTQTPRYLIKTRGQQVTLSCSPISGHRSVSWYQQTPGQGLQFLFEYFSETQRNKGNFPGRFSGRQFSNSRSEMNVSTLELGDSALYLCASSTSGTSGFTGELFFGEGSRLTVL.

The chain recombines TRBV18 with TRBJ2-1; 9 bases match TRBD2. Germline trimming cut 5 bases from V and 5 bases from J; bases unmatched to any gene: 10. The CDR3 has 16 amino acids. The germline V gene has CDR1 KGHSH and CDR2 LQKENI. CDR3 protein: CASSWDSGSVNNEQFF. The CDR3 DNA reads as TGTGCCAGCTCATGGGATAGCGGGAGTGTAAACAATGAGCAGTTCTTC. The whole variable domain, remainder taken from reference TRBV18 and TRBJ2-1, is NAGVMQNPRHLVRRRGQEARLRCSPMKGHSHVYWYRQLPEEGLKFMVYLQKENIIDESGMPKERFSAEFPKEGPSILRIQQVVRGDSAAYFCASSWDSGSVNNEQFFGPGTRLTVL.

The sample holds one count of this clone. The chain combines TRBV7-9 with TRBJ1-4, with 10 nucleotides matching TRBD1. This CDR3 contains 15 residues. V was pared by 5 bases and J by 6 bases, with 6 bases of the junction left unmatched. The V gene's germline CDR1 is SEHNR and CDR2 FQNEAQ (reference sequence). CDR3 in amino acids: CASSRDRGRDEKLFF. The CDR3 DNA sequence: TGTGCCAGCAGCCGTGACAGGGGGCGCGATGAAAAACTGTTTTTT.

This clone is labeled large. CDR3 sequence: CASSISVQETQYF. CDR3 DNA: TGTGCCAGTAGTATTTCTGTTCAAGAGACCCAGTACTTC. The chain links TRBV19 to TRBJ2-5; D call uncertain. The germline CDR1 and CDR2 sequences are LNHDA and SQIVND (reference sequence). The CDR3 sequence is 13 residues long. V was clipped by 3 bases and J by 2 bases, with 7 bases between them.

The rearrangement links TRBV6-6 to TRBJ2-1, with D perhaps given as TRBD1 or TRBD2 (7 bases each). Germline V lookup: CDR1 MNHNY, CDR2 SVGAGI (reference sequence). The germline V and J ends were trimmed by 5 bases and 7 bases, with 15 bases remaining between them. The CDR3 spans 14 residues. The CDR3 DNA reads as TGTGCCAGCAGTCAGGGGGGGGCAATAAATGAGCAGTTCTTC. It is translated as CASSQGGAINEQFF.

The genes are TRBV5-5 and TRBJ2-7, with TRBD1 matching 7 bases. J was trimmed by 2 bases and V by 0 bases; bases with no gene match: 14. The CDR3 extends over 18 amino acids. CDR1 and CDR2 from the germline V gene are SGHKS and YYEKEE (reference sequence). CDR3 sequence reads: CASSLEAPTGLTTYEQYF. As DNA, the CDR3 is TGTGCCAGCAGCTTGGAGGCCCCGACAGGGCTTACAACCTACGAGCAGTACTTC.

This sequence joins TRBV6-5 and TRBJ2-7; D not certain. CDR3 size: 14 residues. V dropped 2 bases and J dropped 2 bases, with 10 bases sitting between them. The germline V gene encodes CDR1 MNHEY and CDR2 SVGAGI. For the CDR3, the DNA is TGTGCCAGCAGTTACCTCGCGGCTCCCTACGAGCAGTACTTC. Translation gives CASSYLAAPYEQYF.